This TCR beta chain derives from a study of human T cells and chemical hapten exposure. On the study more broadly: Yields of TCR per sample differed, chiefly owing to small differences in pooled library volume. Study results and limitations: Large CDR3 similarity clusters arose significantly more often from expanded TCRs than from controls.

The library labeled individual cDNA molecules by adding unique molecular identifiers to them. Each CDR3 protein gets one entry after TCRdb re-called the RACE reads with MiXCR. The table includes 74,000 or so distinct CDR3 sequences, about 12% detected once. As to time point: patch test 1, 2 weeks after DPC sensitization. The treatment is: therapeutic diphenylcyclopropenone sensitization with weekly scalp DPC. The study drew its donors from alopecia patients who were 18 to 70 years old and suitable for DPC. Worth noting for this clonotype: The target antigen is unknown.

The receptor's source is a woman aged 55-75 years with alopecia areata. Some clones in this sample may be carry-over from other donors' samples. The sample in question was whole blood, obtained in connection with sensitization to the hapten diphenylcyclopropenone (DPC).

CDR3 protein: CASSSTRNTIYF. In DNA, the CDR3 is TGTGCCAGCAGCTCAACTAGAAACACCATATATTTT. The V call is TRBV7-2, the J call TRBJ1-3; no reliable D call. CDR1 and CDR2 (germline): SGHTA, FQGNSA. V lost 4 bases and J 5 bases, leaving 6 bases between the germline ends. The CDR3 sequence is 12 residues long.